This TCR beta chain emerged from a study of T cell responses to AZD1222 COVID-19 vaccine. Study context: Whether given at about 4 or about 12 weeks, second doses were pooled. General study points: Receipt of two AZD1222 doses was followed by a rise in Spike-specific TCR breadth and depth. Mostly white British, mostly female donors; authors suggested clonal diversity may be underestimated. The repertoires were collected only after the peak T cell response.

Turning to this clone: Its target is unknown.

V shed 4 bases, J shed 0 bases, and the junction held 12 bases outside the gene matches. This CDR3 is built from 19 residues. Germline values: CDR1 SGHVS, CDR2 FQNEAQ. Sequencing used immunoSEQ multiplex PCR; TCRdb keeps in-frame clones, though not all of them. The repertoire holds about 53,000 clones, about four fifths seen once, with roughly 30% in the top ten. Here the sequenced sample was peripheral blood, taken on day 0 of AZD1222 vaccination. The chain joins TRBV7-8 to TRBJ2-7; 13 bases agree with TRBD2. The sequence was collected from an adult in good health. The DNA for the CDR3 is TGTGCCAGCAGCTCGGAGGGACTAGCGGGAACCAGCGGCTCCTACGAGCAGTACTTC. Its protein is CASSSEGLAGTSGSYEQYF.